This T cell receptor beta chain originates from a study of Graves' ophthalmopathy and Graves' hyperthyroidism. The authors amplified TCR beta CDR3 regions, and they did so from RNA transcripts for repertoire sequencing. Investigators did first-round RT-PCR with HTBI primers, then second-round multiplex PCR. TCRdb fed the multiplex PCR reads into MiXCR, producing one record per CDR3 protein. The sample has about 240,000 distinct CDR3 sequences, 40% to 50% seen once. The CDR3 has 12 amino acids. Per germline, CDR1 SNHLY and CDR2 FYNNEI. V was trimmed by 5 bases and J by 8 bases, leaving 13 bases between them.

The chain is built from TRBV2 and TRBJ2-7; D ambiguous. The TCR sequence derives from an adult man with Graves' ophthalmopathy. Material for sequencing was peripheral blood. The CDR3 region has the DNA TGTGCCAGCAGTTCCCGGCGTCTGCAGCAGTACTTC. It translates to CASSSRRLQQYF.